Listed here are 19 T cell receptor beta chains from one sample, sequenced in a study of blood T cell repertoires in COVID-19. Generated by immunoSEQ multiplex PCR, the TCRdb table keeps only in-frame clones and is missing some. The sample includes more than 150,000 clones, 80% of them seen just once. The sequencing input was peripheral blood. Receptors were obtained from a man in his sixties with acute or convalescent COVID-19.

This chain uses TRBV11-3 with TRBJ2-1; 10 bases match TRBD1. V dropped 0 bases and J dropped 10; count of bases not matched to a gene: 6. Per the germline V gene, CDR1 is SGHNT and CDR2 is YENEEA. This CDR3 is 15 amino acids long. In DNA, the CDR3 is TGTGCCAGCAGCTTAGACCGGGACAGGGGACGCGAGCAGTTCTTC. Protein product: CASSLDRDRGREQFF.

This chain connects TRBV4-3 to TRBJ2-7; D remains unclear. V was clipped by 0 bases and J by 6 bases, with 18 bases between them. This CDR3 comprises 16 residues. The germline CDR1 and CDR2 sequences are LGHNA and YSLEER. CDR3 sequence reads: CASSQDPNSPPTEQYF. The CDR3 DNA follows: TGCGCCAGCAGCCAAGACCCTAACAGTCCCCCCACCGAGCAGTACTTC.

This chain uses TRBV19 with TRBJ2-3, with D maybe TRBD2 (7 bases). V was pared by 5 bases and J by 1 base, with 19 bases between. This CDR3 has 17 amino acids. In germline, CDR1 is LNHDA, CDR2 SQIVND (reference sequence). For the CDR3, the DNA is TGTGCCAGTAGTTGGGGAGGGGGGAAGGCGGGCACAGATACGCAGTATTTT. This sequence encodes CASSWGGGKAGTDTQYF.

The chain combines TRBV28 with TRBJ2-2, with 9 bases aligning to TRBD1. Germline V gene data show CDR1 as MDHEN and CDR2 as SYDVKM. J lost 4 bases, V lost 7 bases, and 7 bases had no gene match. The CDR3 sequence is 15 residues long. The CDR3 loop is CASKTGGQSTGELFF. Here the CDR3 DNA reads TGTGCCAGCAAAACAGGGGGCCAATCCACCGGGGAGCTGTTTTTT.

This clone was detected only once. The chain uses TRBV7-9 and TRBJ2-4; TRBD2 matches at 10 bases. In germline, CDR1 is SEHNR, CDR2 FQNEAQ (reference sequence). Trimming at V came to 5 bases and at J to 0 bases, leaving 10 bases not matched to a gene. This CDR3 has 18 residues. The CDR3 reads CASSLPPRLAGAKNIQYF. CDR3 nucleotide sequence: TGTGCCAGCAGCCTTCCCCCTCGACTAGCGGGAGCCAAAAACATTCAGTACTTC. Looking up the rest from reference TRBV7-9 and TRBJ2-4 gives the full variable domain: DTGVSQNPRHKITKRGQNVTFRCDPISEHNRLYWYRQTLGQGPEFLTYFQNEAQLEKSRLLSDRFSAERPKGSFSTLEIQRTEQGDSAMYLCASSLPPRLAGAKNIQYFGAGTRLSVL.

The chain couples TRBV24-1 to TRBJ2-3; 12 bases agree with TRBD2. There are 14 residues in the CDR3. After removal of 9 bases from V and 1 base from J, the junction contained 1 base not matched to a gene. CDR1 and CDR2 (germline): KGHDR, SFDVKD. The CDR3 is CATRTSGGTDTQYF. CDR3 nucleotides: TGTGCCACCCGGACTAGCGGGGGCACAGATACGCAGTATTTT.

V gene TRBV19 combines with J gene TRBJ1-6; 7 bases fit TRBD1. Looked up from germline, CDR1 is LNHDA and CDR2 is SQIVND (reference sequence). The V and J ends lost 3 bases and 10 bases, in that order; junction bases with no gene match: 9. The CDR3 is made up of 15 amino acids. The CDR3, as DNA: TGTGCCAGTAGTATTGGGACAGTGGATGGGTCACCCCTCCACTTT. Protein product: CASSIGTVDGSPLHF.

This rearrangement joins TRBV14 to TRBJ1-6; 7 bases agree with TRBD1. V shed 0 bases and J 7 bases; nucleotides not matched to a gene: 12. The CDR3 loop spans 18 amino acids. Germline V gives CDR1 SGHDN, CDR2 FVKESK. The CDR3 loop is CASSQDQGTGVGNSPLHF. In DNA, the CDR3 is TGTGCCAGCAGCCAAGATCAAGGAACAGGGGTTGGCAATTCACCCCTCCACTTT.

The genes are TRBV7-2 and TRBJ2-5; 12 nucleotides line up with TRBD2. Per germline, CDR1 SGHTA and CDR2 FQGNSA. This CDR3 comprises 19 residues. With V trimmed by 0 bases and J by 2 bases, 10 bases remained unmatched. This CDR3 is CASSLASTSGSRPQETQYF. In DNA, the CDR3 is TGTGCCAGCAGCTTAGCATCGACTAGCGGGAGTAGGCCGCAAGAGACCCAGTACTTC.

The chain employs TRBV5-8 and TRBJ1-2; no clear D. This CDR3 is 13 amino acids long. The germline V and J ends were trimmed by 4 bases and 5 bases, with 12 bases remaining between them. Looked up from germline, CDR1 is SGHTS and CDR2 is YDEGEE. The CDR3: CASSPSIGYGYTF. The CDR3 nucleotides are TGTGCCAGCAGCCCCTCAATCGGGTATGGCTACACCTTC.

The chain combines TRBV9 with TRBJ2-3; D ambiguous. Germline V gene data show CDR1 as SGDLS and CDR2 as YYNGEE. The CDR3 consists of 12 residues. Trimming took 4 bases from V and 6 from J, leaving 9 bases between them. The DNA for the CDR3 is TGTGCCAGCAGCTCTCTAGTCGATACGCAGTATTTT. It is translated as CASSSLVDTQYF.

The chain links TRBV25-1 to TRBJ1-1; 7 bases map to TRBD1. Losses at the gene ends were 4 bases for V and 3 bases for J; bases not matched to a gene: 5. This CDR3 contains 14 residues. The V gene's germline CDR1 is MGHDK and CDR2 SYGVNS. DNA of the CDR3: TGTGCCAGCAGTGCCAGGGGGTTCGACACTGAAGCTTTCTTT. It codes for CASSARGFDTEAFF.

The sample holds a few counts of this clone. The J gene is TRBJ2-3, the V gene TRBV7-2, with 8 positions matching TRBD1. V was clipped by 5 bases and J by 5 bases; unmatched bases: 9. The CDR3 totals 15 residues. The germline CDR1 and CDR2 sequences are SGHTA and FQGNSA. In DNA form, the CDR3 reads TGTGCCAGCAGCCCCCGACAGGGGCCTGGAGATACGCAGTATTTT. Its translation: CASSPRQGPGDTQYF.

The chain is built from TRBV9 and TRBJ1-1; unclear D gene. The V gene lost 4 bases and the J gene lost 1 base, with 8 bases spanning the gap. From germline, CDR1 is SGDLS and CDR2 YYNGEE. This CDR3 region has 13 residues. The CDR3 sequence: CASSSRQNTEAFF. CDR3 DNA: TGTGCCAGCAGCTCCCGACAGAACACTGAAGCTTTCTTT.

This clone has only a few counts. This sequence joins TRBV18 and TRBJ2-2; 10 bases line up with TRBD2. CDR1 is KGHSH and CDR2 is LQKENI in the germline V gene. The CDR3 extends over 17 amino acids. V was pared by 0 bases and J by 4 bases, with 5 bases of the junction left unmatched. The CDR3 nucleotides are TGTGCCAGCTCACCACCGAGAATAGCGGGGGGCACCGGGGAGCTGTTTTTT. Translated: CASSPPRIAGGTGELFF.

V and J are TRBV11-1 and TRBJ2-1; 10 bases align to TRBD2. V lost 4 bases to trimming and J lost 6 bases; unmatched junction nucleotides: 9. Germline CDR1 is SGHAT and CDR2 is FQDESV (reference sequence). The CDR3 consists of 16 residues. The CDR3 nucleotides are TGTGCCAGCAGCTCCCGGAGGGCTAGCGGGGGCAATGAGCAGTTCTTC. Its protein product is CASSSRRASGGNEQFF. The entire variable domain, with the rest obtained from reference TRBV11-1 and TRBJ2-1, is as follows: EAEVAQSPRYKITEKSQAVAFWCDPISGHATLYWYRQILGQGPELLVQFQDESVVDDSQLPKDRFSAERLKGVDSTLKIQPAELGDSAMYLCASSSRRASGGNEQFFGPGTRLTVL.

CDR3 sequence: CASSLERGGEETQYF. The CDR3 nucleotides read TGCGCCAGCAGCTTGGAGCGGGGGGGCGAAGAGACCCAGTACTTC. The chain couples TRBV5-1 to TRBJ2-5, with TRBD2 matching over 10 bases. Germline-derived CDR1 and CDR2 are SGHRS and YFSETQ. This CDR3 spans 15 amino acids. After removal of 0 bases from V and 3 bases from J, the junction contained 2 bases not matched to a gene.

This clone turned up a few times. V and J are TRBV30 and TRBJ2-2, with D perhaps matching TRBD1 (6 bases). The germline gives CDR1 GTSNPN, CDR2 SVGIG (reference sequence). V gave up 4 bases and J gave up 3 bases, with 18 bases separating them. The CDR3 is 16 amino acids. The CDR3 loop is CAWTKGAGVDTGELFF. The CDR3 DNA reads TGTGCCTGGACCAAAGGGGCAGGGGTTGACACCGGGGAGCTGTTTTTT.

In this sample, this clone turned up a few times. The V and J genes are TRBV11-2 and TRBJ1-2, with a weak D call TRBD1 (5 bases). From germline, CDR1 is SGHAT and CDR2 FQNNGV. The CDR3 runs 15 residues. Trimming took off 1 base at V and 7 bases at J, with 16 bases between the two ends. This CDR3 is CASSLVPGRGGGYTF. In nucleotides, the CDR3 is TGTGCCAGCAGCTTAGTTCCAGGGCGGGGAGGTGGCTACACCTTC.